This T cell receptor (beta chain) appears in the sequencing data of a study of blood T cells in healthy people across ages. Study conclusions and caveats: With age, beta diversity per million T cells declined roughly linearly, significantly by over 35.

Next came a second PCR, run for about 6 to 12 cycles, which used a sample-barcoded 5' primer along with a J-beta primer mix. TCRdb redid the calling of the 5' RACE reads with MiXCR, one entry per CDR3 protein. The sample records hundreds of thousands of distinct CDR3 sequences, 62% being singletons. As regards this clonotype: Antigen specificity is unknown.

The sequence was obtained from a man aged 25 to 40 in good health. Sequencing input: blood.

The CDR3 sequence: CASTNYRDNEQFF. The CDR3, as DNA: TGTGCCAGCACCAACTACAGGGACAATGAGCAGTTCTTC. The gene calls are TRBV7-6 and TRBJ2-1; weak D call: TRBD1 (6 bases). V shed 7 bases and J shed 5 bases, with 12 bases lying between them. The CDR3 length is 13 residues. Germline CDR1 reads SGHVS; CDR2 reads FNYEAQ.